Each of the 16 T cell receptor beta chains below was sequenced from the same sample in a study of molecular identifiers for immune sequencing clone quantification. Each CDR3 protein gets one entry after TCRdb re-called the PCR reads with MiXCR. This sample has some 680,000 distinct CDR3 sequences, with 25% found just once. The source material was naive CD8+ T cells from blood, with Jurkat cell RNA spiked in. Stated subset: FACS-sorted CD8+CD4-CCR7+CD45RA+ naive T cells. Receptor source: a human donor in good health. Some libraries in this study had Jurkat cell RNA spiked in.

This rearrangement joins TRBV9 to TRBJ1-1; weak D call: TRBD1 (5 bases). V lost 4 bases, J lost 3 bases, and 22 bases lay in between. The V gene's germline CDR1 is SGDLS and CDR2 YYNGEE. The CDR3 is 17 amino acids. Written as DNA, the CDR3 is TGTGCCAGCAGCCCCTACCCAGCACAGGACCGGTACACTGAAGCTTTCTTT. Translated, it gives CASSPYPAQDRYTEAFF. Full variable domain (rest looked up from reference TRBV9 and TRBJ1-1): DSGVTQTPKHLITATGQRVTLRCSPRSGDLSVYWYQQSLDQGLQFLIQYYNGEERAKGNILERFSAQQFPDLHSELNLSSLELGDSALYFCASSPYPAQDRYTEAFFGQGTRLTVV.

In the case of this clonotype: Just one base apart from a much larger clone, this may be a read error. As DNA, the CDR3 is TGTGCCAGCAGTCGCTTAGGCGTAGGGTTCGACACTGAAGCTTTCTTT. It encodes CASSRLGVGFDTEAFF. The chain recombines TRBV6-5 with TRBJ1-1; no definite D call. The CDR3 totals 16 residues. The germline CDR1 and CDR2 sequences are MNHEY and SVGAGI. Trimming pared 5 bases from V and 3 bases from J, leaving 19 bases between.

With respect to this clonotype: Given a much more abundant clone one base away, this may be a read error. The CDR3 region has the DNA TGTGCCAGCAGCTCCCTCCCTAGCGGGGTCTGGGCCCAGTACTTC. Translating it yields CASSSLPSGVWAQYF. This chain joins TRBV7-9 and TRBJ2-5; 9 bases align to TRBD2. CDR1 is SEHNR, CDR2 FQNEAQ, per germline (reference sequence). The CDR3 has 15 residues. The V and J ends lost 4 bases and 9 bases, in that order; junction bases with no gene match: 12.

This clonotype came up many times. This chain uses TRBV12-3 or TRBV12-4 with TRBJ2-5; TRBD2 agrees at 13 bases. V was clipped by 5 bases and J by 1 base; unmatched bases: 4. The CDR3 has 16 amino acids. This chain's CDR3 is CASSTGTSGVQETQYF. Here the CDR3 DNA reads TGTGCCAGCAGTACCGGGACTAGCGGGGTCCAAGAGACCCAGTACTTC.

This chain links TRBV7-2 with TRBJ2-7, with 10 bases aligning to TRBD1. The CDR3 runs 18 residues. After removal of 4 bases from V and 0 bases from J, the junction contained 12 bases not matched to a gene. Germline CDR1 is SGHTA and CDR2 is FQGNSA. This chain's CDR3 is CASSYPGQGRYFSYEQYF. The DNA of the CDR3 is TGTGCCAGCAGCTATCCGGGACAGGGGCGTTATTTCTCCTACGAGCAGTACTTC.

This clonotype was detected ten times or more. The chain has TRBV4-2 and TRBJ2-3, with 8 positions matching TRBD1. The germline gives CDR1 LGHNA, CDR2 YNFKEQ. J lost 6 bases, V lost 1 base, and 6 bases had no gene match. CDR3 length: 15 amino acids. CDR3 sequence (DNA): TGTGCCAGCAGCCAAGTGGGGGACAGGATGGATACGCAGTATTTT. Translating it yields CASSQVGDRMDTQYF.

The sample holds many counts of this clonotype. V usage is TRBV2 and J usage is TRBJ2-5; D remains ambiguous. The germline gives CDR1 SNHLY, CDR2 FYNNEI. The CDR3 runs 14 residues. V was clipped by 1 base and J by 0 bases, with 6 bases between them. The CDR3 coding sequence is TGTGCCAGCAGTGAAGAAGCGAACCAAGAGACCCAGTACTTC. This sequence encodes CASSEEANQETQYF.

This clonotype was seen many times. The V gene is TRBV19, the J gene TRBJ1-5; 8 nucleotides align to TRBD1. CDR3 length: 15 amino acids. Germline V gene data show CDR1 as LNHDA and CDR2 as SQIVND (reference sequence). V shed 7 bases and J 0 bases; nucleotides not matched to a gene: 5. CDR3 residues: CASTSDRDSNQPQHF. CDR3 nucleotide sequence: TGTGCCAGTACCTCGGACAGGGATAGCAATCAGCCCCAGCATTTT.

This clonotype was picked up a small number of times. The chain links TRBV13 to TRBJ1-1; 12 bases are shared with TRBD1. The CDR3 sequence is 15 residues long. Germline V gene sequence: CDR1 PRHDT, CDR2 FYEKMQ (reference sequence). Germline trimming cut 5 bases from V and 5 bases from J; bases unmatched to any gene: 6. CDR3 in DNA: TGTGCCAGCAGCAACCGGGACAGGGGGCTGACTGAAGCTTTCTTT. Translation: CASSNRDRGLTEAFF.

The rearrangement joins TRBV6-6 to TRBJ2-3; D is unresolved. Trimming shortened V by 6 bases and J by 0 bases, and 7 bases separated the two germline ends. The CDR3 covers 13 residues. In germline, CDR1 is MNHNY, CDR2 SVGAGI (reference sequence). In DNA form, the CDR3 reads TGTGCCAGCAGGCACTCTAGCACAGATACGCAGTATTTT. Residues: CASRHSSTDTQYF.

This clonotype has more than one count but fewer than ten. The gene calls are TRBV6-5 and TRBJ1-6; 8 bases line up with TRBD1. The V segment lost 6 bases and the J segment 6 bases; nucleotides outside the gene matches: 4. Germline V gives CDR1 MNHEY, CDR2 SVGAGI. CDR3 length: 14 amino acids. CDR3 in DNA: TGTGCCAGCAGAACCCAGGGGGCTAATTCACCCCTCCACTTT. Translating gives CASRTQGANSPLHF.

This clonotype was detected a few times. The chain links TRBV7-6 to TRBJ2-7; TRBD1 or TRBD2 may be the D gene (6 bases each). Between the trimmed V and J ends, which lost 8 bases and 4 bases, there was a span of 21 bases. This CDR3 comprises 15 residues. Germline CDR1 and CDR2: SGHVS and FNYEAQ. CDR3 in amino acids: CASSLGGVASYEQYF. CDR3 nucleotides: TGTGCCAGCTCCTTGGGGGGCGTCGCTTCTTACGAGCAGTACTTC. Based on the CDR3 plus reference TRBV7-6 and TRBJ2-7, the full variable domain is GAGVSQSPRYKVTKRGQDVALRCDPISGHVSLYWYRQALGQGPEFLTYFNYEAQQDKSGLPNDRFSAERPEGSISTLTIQRTEQRDSAMYRCASSLGGVASYEQYFGPGTRLTVT.

The chain recombines TRBV5-1 with TRBJ2-2; 8 bases line up with TRBD2. Germline V lookup: CDR1 SGHRS, CDR2 YFSETQ. The ends lost 3 bases at V and 3 bases at J; junction bases unmatched: 10. This CDR3 spans 17 amino acids. The CDR3 sequence: CASSSLGLAFDTGELFF. CDR3 nucleotide sequence: TGCGCCAGCAGCTCACTTGGACTAGCATTCGACACCGGGGAGCTGTTTTTT.

The count of this clonotype is one. A much larger clone differs from this one at a single base, so this may be a read error. The CDR3 DNA follows: TGCGCCAGCAGCCAAGATTGGACAGAGAATCAGCCCCCGCATTTT. It is translated as CASSQDWTENQPPHF. The rearrangement links TRBV4-3 to TRBJ1-5, with a possible D match to TRBD1 (6 bases). Germline-derived CDR1 and CDR2 are LGHNA and YSLEER. There are 15 residues in the CDR3.

A few counts support this clonotype. The chain recombines TRBV4-3 with TRBJ2-2, with 14 bases lining up with TRBD2. Trimming cost V 3 bases and J 2 bases; bases outside gene matches: 2. CDR3 size: 17 residues. CDR1 is LGHNA and CDR2 is YSLEER in the germline V gene. The CDR3 sequence: CASSQGTSGSNTGELFF. In DNA form, the CDR3 reads TGCGCCAGCAGCCAGGGGACTAGCGGGAGTAACACCGGGGAGCTGTTTTTT.

This clonotype was recorded at least ten times. The V call is TRBV29-1, the J call TRBJ1-2, with D unresolved. CDR3 size: 15 residues. Between the trimmed V and J ends, which lost 4 bases and 4 bases, there was a span of 19 bases. The germline V gene has CDR1 SQVTM and CDR2 ANQGSEA. The CDR3, as DNA: TGCAGCGTTGCCGACCGGAGGTTGGAGGGCTATGGCTACACCTTC. It encodes CSVADRRLEGYGYTF.